The 27 T cell receptor beta chains below come from one sample, sequenced in a study of blood T cell repertoires in COVID-19. TCRdb's table, derived via immunoSEQ multiplex PCR, lists solely in-frame clones and lacks some. Of a few hundred thousand clones detected, more than 75% appear once; the ten largest clones hold roughly 3%. Sample: PBMCs or T cells enriched from blood (not recorded which). Receptor source: a woman in her 30s who had recovered from COVID-19.

This chain links TRBV9 with TRBJ2-1; the match to TRBD2 covers 8 bases. This CDR3 region has 15 residues. With 4 bases clipped from V and 4 bases from J, the junction kept 7 bases outside the gene matches. Germline values: CDR1 SGDLS, CDR2 YYNGEE. DNA for the CDR3: TGTGCCAGCAGCTCCCGGGGGGGAATTTACAATGAGCAGTTCTTC. As protein: CASSSRGGIYNEQFF.

The CDR3 DNA is TGCGCCAGCAGCTCGGGGACTTTTACCACCTACGAGCAGTACTTC. Its protein product is CASSSGTFTTYEQYF. The J gene is TRBJ2-7, the V gene TRBV5-1; D is possibly TRBD2 (6 bases). Germline CDR1 is SGHRS and CDR2 is YFSETQ. V was shortened by 3 bases and J by 2 bases, with 15 bases between the two germline ends. The CDR3 consists of 15 residues.

The table lists this clone with a few counts. The V gene is TRBV14, the J gene TRBJ2-7; D might be TRBD1 (5 bases). Deletions cut 0 bases from V and 0 bases from J, with 9 bases between. The CDR3 loop spans 15 amino acids. The V gene's germline CDR1 is SGHDN and CDR2 FVKESK. The CDR3 spells CASSQDRVNSYEQYF. CDR3 sequence (DNA): TGTGCCAGCAGCCAAGACAGGGTCAACTCCTACGAGCAGTACTTC. Supplemented by reference TRBV14 and TRBJ2-7, the full variable domain reads EAGVTQFPSHSVIEKGQTVTLRCDPISGHDNLYWYRRVMGKEIKFLLHFVKESKQDESGMPNNRFLAERTGGTYSTLKVQPAELEDSGVYFCASSQDRVNSYEQYFGPGTRLTVT.

The J gene is TRBJ2-7, the V gene TRBV4-1, with TRBD1 matching 11 bases. Trimming at V came to 4 bases and at J to 4 bases, leaving 6 bases not matched to a gene. Germline CDR1 reads MGHRA; CDR2 reads YSYEKL. The CDR3 has 15 residues. The CDR3 coding sequence is TGCGCCAGCAGCCCCGGACAGGGGGCTATATACGAGCAGTACTTC. Protein sequence: CASSPGQGAIYEQYF.

This clone has just one count. The rearrangement links TRBV6-5 to TRBJ1-1; no reliable D call. Germline values: CDR1 MNHEY, CDR2 SVGAGI. Trimming pared 4 bases from V and 1 base from J, leaving 7 bases between. The CDR3 has 13 amino acids. Written as DNA, the CDR3 is TGTGCCAGCAGTTTGGAGGAGAACACTGAAGCTTTCTTT. Protein product: CASSLEENTEAFF.

The chain combines TRBV21-1 with TRBJ1-3. TRBV21-1 is a pseudogene. The CDR3 loop spans 15 amino acids. The CDR3 nucleotides are TGTGCCAGCAGCAAAGTAGCGGAAGGCGGAAACACCATATATTTT. This translates into CASSKVAEGGNTIYF.

V is TRBV10-3 and J is TRBJ1-3; unclear D gene. Germline assignment: CDR1 ENHRY and CDR2 SYGVKD. The germline V and J ends were trimmed by 0 bases and 0 bases, with 6 bases remaining between them. The CDR3 runs to 15 residues. CDR3 coding DNA: TGTGCCATCAGTGAGTCTGGCAGCTCTGGAAACACCATATATTTT. This gives the protein CAISESGSSGNTIYF.

This clone appeared once. The chain recombines TRBV5-6 with TRBJ1-4; a weak D match, TRBD1 (5 bases). In germline, CDR1 is SGHDT, CDR2 YYEEEE. Trimming took off 3 bases at V and 15 bases at J, with 15 bases between the two ends. The CDR3 loop spans 12 amino acids. In nucleotides, the CDR3 is TGTGCCAGCAGCTCAACAGACAGACGGATGTTTTTT. This translates into CASSSTDRRMFF.

The chain is built from TRBV5-1 and TRBJ1-4; D remains unclear. With 0 bases removed from V and 5 bases from J, the gap between germline ends came to 8 bases. CDR1 is SGHRS and CDR2 is YFSETQ in the germline V gene. The CDR3 has 14 amino acids. The CDR3 DNA is TGCGCCAGCAGCTTGGTTTCTTTAAATGAAAAACTGTTTTTT. Protein: CASSLVSLNEKLFF.

V usage is TRBV18 and J usage is TRBJ1-4, with D tentatively TRBD1 (6 bases). V was trimmed by 6 bases and J by 8 bases, leaving 19 bases between them. The CDR3 length is 15 residues. Germline V gene data show CDR1 as KGHSH and CDR2 as LQKENI. Here the CDR3 DNA reads TGTGCCAGCTCCCGAGCGGCCAGGGGTGAGGAAAAACTGTTTTTT. As protein: CASSRAARGEEKLFF.

This chain connects TRBV16 to TRBJ2-7; 8 positions match TRBD2. Germline V gene lookup returns CDR1 KGHSY and CDR2 FQNENV. V was clipped by 2 bases and J by 2 bases; unmatched bases: 11. The CDR3 is 17 residues long. The CDR3 region has the DNA TGTGCCAGCAGCCAAAAGGAGGCTAGCGGGTACCCCTACGAGCAGTACTTC. Translation gives CASSQKEASGYPYEQYF.

The gene calls are TRBV24-1 and TRBJ2-2; 9 bases match TRBD1. CDR1 and CDR2 (germline): KGHDR, SFDVKD. The CDR3 contains 14 residues. V shed 3 bases and J 7 bases; nucleotides not matched to a gene: 2. The CDR3 region is CATSDRQGVGELFF. CDR3 DNA: TGTGCCACCAGTGATCGACAGGGGGTCGGGGAGCTGTTTTTT.

The chain carries TRBV28 and TRBJ2-2; 9 nucleotides match TRBD2. V was pared by 6 bases and J by 5 bases, with 7 bases of the junction left unmatched. The CDR3 has 15 amino acids. Germline V lookup: CDR1 MDHEN, CDR2 SYDVKM. DNA of the CDR3: TGTGCCAGCAGCCTTAGCGGGAGCGGAACCGGGGAGCTGTTTTTT. It specifies CASSLSGSGTGELFF. Full variable domain (rest looked up from reference TRBV28 and TRBJ2-2): DVKVTQSSRYLVKRTGEKVFLECVQDMDHENMFWYRQDPGLGLRLIYFSYDVKMKEKGDIPEGYSVSREKKERFSLILESASTNQTSMYLCASSLSGSGTGELFFGEGSRLTVL.

V gene TRBV4-2 combines with J gene TRBJ2-7; 9 bases fit TRBD2. This CDR3 spans 17 amino acids. After removal of 3 bases from V and 5 bases from J, the junction contained 14 bases not matched to a gene. Per germline, CDR1 LGHNA and CDR2 YNFKEQ. The CDR3 region has the DNA TGTGCCAGCAGCCAGGGGGTTTCCGGGACTAGCCCAAACGAGCAGTACTTC. Protein: CASSQGVSGTSPNEQYF.

The chain is built from TRBV6-5 and TRBJ1-6; TRBD1 might be the D (6 bases). CDR3 length equals 14 residues. CDR1 is MNHEY and CDR2 is SVGAGI in the germline V gene. Between the trimmed V and J ends, which lost 7 bases and 6 bases, there was a span of 13 bases. The CDR3 coding sequence is TGTGCCAGCAATCTTGACAGGTTTAATTCACCCCTCCACTTT. This gives the protein CASNLDRFNSPLHF.

The chain has TRBV29-1 and TRBJ2-3, with 8 bases lining up with TRBD2. Trimming took 6 bases from V and 6 from J; bases not matched to a gene: 8. The CDR3 is 13 residues long. Germline V CDR1 and CDR2: SQVTM, ANQGSEA. The CDR3 DNA is TGCAGCGTGAACGGACTAGCAGGGGATACGCAGTATTTT. It encodes CSVNGLAGDTQYF.

This clone showed up just a few times. The chain couples TRBV4-2 to TRBJ1-1; tentative D call: TRBD1 (5 bases). CDR1 LGHNA and CDR2 YNFKEQ come from the germline V gene. This CDR3 spans 16 amino acids. Trimming shortened V by 0 bases and J by 4 bases, and 15 bases separated the two germline ends. Here the CDR3 reads CASSQEGGTPSTEAFF. Written as DNA, the CDR3 is TGTGCCAGCAGCCAAGAGGGGGGGACCCCGAGCACTGAAGCTTTCTTT.

This clone occurred once. The chain joins TRBV7-8 to TRBJ1-1, with D possibly being TRBD1 (6 bases). Trimming pared 2 bases from V and 0 bases from J, leaving 16 bases between. CDR1 and CDR2 (germline): SGHVS, FQNEAQ. There are 17 residues in the CDR3. The CDR3 DNA sequence: TGTGCCAGCAGCTTACAACAGGGAGCGGACATGAACACTGAAGCTTTCTTT. This translates into CASSLQQGADMNTEAFF. The complete variable domain, with remaining parts taken from reference TRBV7-8 and TRBJ1-1, reads GAGVSQSPRYKVAKRGQDVALRCDPISGHVSLFWYQQALGQGPEFLTYFQNEAQLDKSGLPSDRFFAERPEGSVSTLKIQRTQQEDSAVYLCASSLQQGADMNTEAFFGQGTRLTVV.

This chain links TRBV3-1 (or the pseudogene TRBV3-2) with TRBJ2-1; D is perhaps TRBD2 (5 bases). Germline lookup yields CDR1 LGHDT and CDR2 YNNKEL (reference sequence). There are 13 residues in the CDR3. V shed 1 base and J shed 7 bases, with 8 bases lying between them. This CDR3 is CASSQGGGNEQFF. CDR3 nucleotide sequence: TGTGCCAGCAGCCAAGGCGGCGGGAATGAGCAGTTCTTC.

CDR3: CASSEVTPNYGYTF. DNA for the CDR3: TGTGCCAGCAGTGAAGTGACACCCAACTATGGCTACACCTTC. The chain employs TRBV2 and TRBJ1-2; D is unclear. The CDR3 runs to 14 residues. The V end was cut by 1 base, the J end by 2 bases, with 8 bases between. Germline-derived CDR1 and CDR2 are SNHLY and FYNNEI.

This clone has a handful of counts. The V and J genes are TRBV9 and TRBJ2-1, with TRBD1 identical over 7 bases. CDR3 length: 17 residues. V was clipped by 4 bases and J by 2 bases; unmatched bases: 12. The germline V gene has CDR1 SGDLS and CDR2 YYNGEE. The CDR3 region is CASSLHPTGIAYNEQFF. The CDR3 region has the DNA TGTGCCAGCAGCCTCCACCCGACAGGGATCGCCTACAATGAGCAGTTCTTC.

The chain links TRBV18 to TRBJ1-2; 7 positions match TRBD1. The ends lost 5 bases at V and 3 bases at J; junction bases unmatched: 6. The length of the CDR3 is 14 residues. CDR1 is KGHSH and CDR2 is LQKENI in the germline V gene. For the CDR3, the DNA is TGTGCCAGCTCAGAGGGGACAGTCTACTATGGCTACACCTTC. As protein: CASSEGTVYYGYTF.

The chain uses TRBV12-3 or TRBV12-4 and TRBJ1-1; D unresolved. The CDR3 has 11 amino acids. Trimming took 3 bases from V and 5 from J, leaving 4 bases between them. The CDR3 DNA reads TGTGCCAGCAGTTTCGGGACTGAAGCTTTCTTT. It translates to CASSFGTEAFF.

V usage is TRBV5-1 and J usage is TRBJ2-7; TRBD2 agrees at 7 bases. In germline, CDR1 is SGHRS, CDR2 YFSETQ. The trim removed 7 bases at V and 3 bases at J, leaving 7 bases unmatched. This CDR3 spans 13 amino acids. CDR3 in DNA: TGCGCCAGCGGGGGGGAATCTAACTACGAGCAGTACTTC. Amino acids: CASGGESNYEQYF.

The chain employs TRBV4-1 and TRBJ1-1; 9 bases agree with TRBD1. J lost 2 bases, V lost 2 bases, and 3 bases had no gene match. This CDR3 contains 15 residues. Germline V gene data show CDR1 as MGHRA and CDR2 as YSYEKL. The CDR3 region has the DNA TGCGCCAGCAGCCAATGGGACAGGGCAAACACTGAAGCTTTCTTT. Translated: CASSQWDRANTEAFF.

Written as DNA, the CDR3 is TGTGCCAGCAGCCGGAGGGAGAACACCGGGGAGCTGTTTTTT. Its translation is CASSRRENTGELFF. V gene TRBV7-9 combines with J gene TRBJ2-2; tentatively, D is TRBD2 (6 bases). Looked up from germline, CDR1 is SEHNR and CDR2 is FQNEAQ (reference sequence). V lost 5 bases, J lost 1 base, and 8 bases lay in between. The CDR3 has 14 residues.

The chain is built from TRBV24-1 and TRBJ2-1, with D possibly TRBD2 on 6 matching bases. Deletions cut 2 bases from V and 9 bases from J, with 13 bases between. This CDR3 has 14 residues. Germline V gene sequence: CDR1 KGHDR, CDR2 SFDVKD. CDR3 sequence: CATSDWDEGGEQFF. In DNA, the CDR3 is TGTGCCACCAGTGATTGGGACGAGGGAGGTGAGCAGTTCTTC.